The clone carrying this T cell receptor (beta chain) was seen a handful of times. Vbeta (60) and Jbeta (13) primers were used in the PCR. Repertoires were generated with immunoSEQ multiplex PCR, while TCRdb's copy carries only in-frame clones and drops some. Of 180,000 or so clones detected, 76% appear once; the ten largest clones hold around 1.5%. The data were taken from a study of cytomegalovirus exposure and HLA in healthy donors. Trimming stripped 3 bases from V and 7 bases from J, with 19 bases between. The CDR3 length is 15 residues. CDR1 SGHRS and CDR2 YFSETQ come from the germline V gene. Material for sequencing was PBMCs. The source is a man aged 18 to 30 in good health and CMV-seronegative. This chain joins TRBV5-1 and TRBJ1-1; D may be TRBD1 (6 bases). CDR3 loop: CASSWGGRVDNEAFF. In DNA, the CDR3 is TGCGCCAGCAGCTGGGGGGGCAGGGTGGATAATGAAGCTTTCTTT.